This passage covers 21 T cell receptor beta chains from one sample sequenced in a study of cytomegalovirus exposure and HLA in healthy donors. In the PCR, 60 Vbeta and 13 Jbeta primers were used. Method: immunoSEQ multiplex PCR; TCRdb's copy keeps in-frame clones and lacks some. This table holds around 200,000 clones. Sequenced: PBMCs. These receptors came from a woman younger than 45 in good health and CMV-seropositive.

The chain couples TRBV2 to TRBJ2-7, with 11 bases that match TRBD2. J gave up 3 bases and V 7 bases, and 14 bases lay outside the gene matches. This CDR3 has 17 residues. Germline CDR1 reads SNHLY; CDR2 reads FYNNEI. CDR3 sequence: CASTKGLAGGVIYEQYF. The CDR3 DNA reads TGTGCCAGCACGAAGGGGCTAGCGGGAGGTGTGATCTACGAGCAGTACTTC.

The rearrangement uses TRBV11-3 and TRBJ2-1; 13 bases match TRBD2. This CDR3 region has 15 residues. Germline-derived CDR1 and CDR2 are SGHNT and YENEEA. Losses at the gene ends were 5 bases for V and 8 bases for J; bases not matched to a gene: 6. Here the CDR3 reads CASSLGLAGAHEQFF. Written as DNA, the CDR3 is TGTGCCAGCAGCCTCGGACTAGCGGGGGCCCATGAGCAGTTCTTC.

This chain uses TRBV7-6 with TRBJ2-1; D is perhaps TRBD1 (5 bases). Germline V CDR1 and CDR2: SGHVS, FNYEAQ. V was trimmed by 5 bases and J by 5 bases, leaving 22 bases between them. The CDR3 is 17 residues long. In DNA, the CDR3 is TGTGCCAGCAGCCTATCCCTGGGGCTCGAGAGCGACAATGAGCAGTTCTTC. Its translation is CASSLSLGLESDNEQFF.

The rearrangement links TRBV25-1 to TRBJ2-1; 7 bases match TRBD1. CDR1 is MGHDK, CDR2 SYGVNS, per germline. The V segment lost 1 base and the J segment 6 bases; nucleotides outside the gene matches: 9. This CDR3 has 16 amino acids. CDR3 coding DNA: TGTGCCAGCAGTGAATTGAAGGGGGCCCAGATCAATGAGCAGTTCTTC. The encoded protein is CASSELKGAQINEQFF.

The CDR3 loop is CASSARLASYNEQFF. CDR3 bases: TGTGCCAGCAGCGCCCGACTAGCGTCCTACAATGAGCAGTTCTTC. The chain employs TRBV9 and TRBJ2-1, with 8 bases that match TRBD2. The CDR3 contains 15 residues. The V segment lost 3 bases and the J segment 1 base; nucleotides outside the gene matches: 3. Germline CDR1 reads SGDLS; CDR2 reads YYNGEE.

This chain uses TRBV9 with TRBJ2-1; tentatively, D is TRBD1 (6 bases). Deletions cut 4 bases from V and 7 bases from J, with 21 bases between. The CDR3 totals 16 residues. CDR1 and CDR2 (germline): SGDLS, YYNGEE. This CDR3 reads CASSSGVGVFKNEQFF. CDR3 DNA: TGTGCCAGCAGCTCAGGGGTCGGGGTTTTCAAGAATGAGCAGTTCTTC.

The CDR3 DNA is TGTGCCTGGGGGCTGGCCCTGGGCTACACCTTC. The encoded protein is CAWGLALGYTF. J is TRBJ1-2 and V is TRBV30; D is uncertain. V dropped 5 bases and J dropped 8 bases, with 12 bases sitting between them. CDR1 and CDR2 from the germline V gene are GTSNPN and SVGIG (reference sequence). This CDR3 spans 11 amino acids.

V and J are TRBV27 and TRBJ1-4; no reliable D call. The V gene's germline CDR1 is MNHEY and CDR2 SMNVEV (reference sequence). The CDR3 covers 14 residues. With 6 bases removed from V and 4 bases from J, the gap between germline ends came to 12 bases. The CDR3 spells CASRFAGHNEKLFF. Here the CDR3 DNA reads TGTGCCAGCAGGTTTGCGGGCCATAATGAAAAACTGTTTTTT.

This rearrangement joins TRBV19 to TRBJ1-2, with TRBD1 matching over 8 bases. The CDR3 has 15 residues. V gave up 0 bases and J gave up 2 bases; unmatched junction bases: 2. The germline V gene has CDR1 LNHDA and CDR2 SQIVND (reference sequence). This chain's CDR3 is CASSIEQGANYGYTF. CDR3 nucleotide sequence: TGTGCCAGTAGTATAGAGCAGGGGGCGAACTATGGCTACACCTTC.

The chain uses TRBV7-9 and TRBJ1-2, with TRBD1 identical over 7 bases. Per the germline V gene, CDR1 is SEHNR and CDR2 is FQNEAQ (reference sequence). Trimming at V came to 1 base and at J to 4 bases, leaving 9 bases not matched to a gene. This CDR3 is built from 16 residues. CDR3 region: CASSLGGQDTSYGYTF. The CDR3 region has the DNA TGTGCCAGCAGCTTAGGAGGACAGGACACAAGCTATGGCTACACCTTC.

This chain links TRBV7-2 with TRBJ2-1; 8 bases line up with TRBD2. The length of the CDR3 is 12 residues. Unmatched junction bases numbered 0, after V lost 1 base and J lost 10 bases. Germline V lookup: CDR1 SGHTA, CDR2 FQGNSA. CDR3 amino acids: CASSLGTSEQFF. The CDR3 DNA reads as TGTGCCAGCAGCTTAGGGACTAGCGAGCAGTTCTTC.

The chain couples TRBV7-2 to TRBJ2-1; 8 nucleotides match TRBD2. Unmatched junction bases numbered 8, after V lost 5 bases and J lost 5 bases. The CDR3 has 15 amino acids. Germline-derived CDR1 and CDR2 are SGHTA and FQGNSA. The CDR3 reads CASSVTSDYNNEQFF. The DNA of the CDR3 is TGTGCCAGCAGCGTGACTAGCGATTACAACAATGAGCAGTTCTTC.

The CDR3 reads CASSVPWAGGTDTQYF. CDR3 sequence (DNA): TGTGCCAGCAGCGTACCCTGGGCGGGAGGGACAGATACGCAGTATTTT. The gene calls are TRBV9 and TRBJ2-3; TRBD2 matches 9 bases. Germline trimming cut 1 base from V and 3 bases from J; bases unmatched to any gene: 6. This CDR3 is built from 16 residues. Germline CDR1 reads SGDLS; CDR2 reads YYNGEE.

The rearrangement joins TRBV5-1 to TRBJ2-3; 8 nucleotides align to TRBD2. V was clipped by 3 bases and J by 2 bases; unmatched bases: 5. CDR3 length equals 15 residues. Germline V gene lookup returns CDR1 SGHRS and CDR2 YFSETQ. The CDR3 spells CASSSERGITDTQYF. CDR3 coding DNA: TGCGCCAGCAGCTCCGAGCGGGGGATCACAGATACGCAGTATTTT.

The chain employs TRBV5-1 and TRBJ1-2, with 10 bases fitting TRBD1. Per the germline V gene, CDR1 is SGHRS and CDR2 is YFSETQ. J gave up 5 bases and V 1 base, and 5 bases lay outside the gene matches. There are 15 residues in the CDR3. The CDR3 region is CASSLYLDRGYGYTF. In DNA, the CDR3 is TGCGCCAGCAGCTTGTACCTGGACAGGGGGTATGGCTACACCTTC.

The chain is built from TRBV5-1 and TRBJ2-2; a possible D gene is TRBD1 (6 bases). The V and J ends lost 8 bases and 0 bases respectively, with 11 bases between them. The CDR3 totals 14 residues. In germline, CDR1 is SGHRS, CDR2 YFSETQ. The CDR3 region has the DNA TGCGCCAGTTCTACAGGGACGAACACCGGGGAGCTGTTTTTT. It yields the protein CASSTGTNTGELFF.

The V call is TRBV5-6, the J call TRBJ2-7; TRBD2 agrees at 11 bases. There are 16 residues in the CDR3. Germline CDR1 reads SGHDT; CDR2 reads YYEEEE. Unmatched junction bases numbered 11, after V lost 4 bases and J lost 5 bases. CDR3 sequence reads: CASSPPQTSGINEQYF. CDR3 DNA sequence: TGTGCCAGCAGCCCCCCCCAGACTAGCGGGATCAACGAGCAGTACTTC.

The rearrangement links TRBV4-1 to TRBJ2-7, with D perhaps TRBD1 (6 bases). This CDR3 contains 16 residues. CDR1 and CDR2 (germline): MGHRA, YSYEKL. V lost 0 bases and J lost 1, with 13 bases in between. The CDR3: CASSQDPPRGSYEQYF. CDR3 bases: TGCGCCAGCAGCCAAGATCCCCCTAGGGGGTCCTACGAGCAGTACTTC.

CDR3 protein: CASSRTSGRNYEQYF. The CDR3 region has the DNA TGTGCCAGCAGCCGAACTAGCGGGAGGAACTACGAGCAGTACTTC. The genes are TRBV6-5 and TRBJ2-5, with 12 bases fitting TRBD2. The last part of the DNA fits TRBJ2-7 better; the J call may be wrong. CDR3 length: 15 residues. CDR1 MNHEY and CDR2 SVGAGI come from the germline V gene.

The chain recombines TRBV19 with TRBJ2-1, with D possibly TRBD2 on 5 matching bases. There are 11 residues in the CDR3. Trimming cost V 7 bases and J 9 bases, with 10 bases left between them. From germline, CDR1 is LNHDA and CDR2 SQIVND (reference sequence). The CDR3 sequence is CASKGESEQFF. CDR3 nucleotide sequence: TGTGCCAGTAAGGGAGAGAGTGAGCAGTTCTTC.

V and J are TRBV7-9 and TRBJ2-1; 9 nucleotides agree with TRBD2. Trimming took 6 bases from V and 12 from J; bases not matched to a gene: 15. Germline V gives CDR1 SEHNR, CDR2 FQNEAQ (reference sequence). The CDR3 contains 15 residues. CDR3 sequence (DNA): TGTGCCAGCAGTTTTCCCAATGGCGGGGGGGCCTGGCAGTTCTTC. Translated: CASSFPNGGGAWQFF.